The following is a T cell receptor (beta chain) sequence with its context. Unique molecular identifiers were used in preparing the TCRbeta library. TCRdb used MiXCR to reprocess the PCR reads, holding one entry per CDR3 protein. This table has about 500,000 distinct CDR3 sequences, less than 35% appearing once. Deletions cut 1 base from V and 8 bases from J, with 10 bases between. The germline V gene has CDR1 SGHRS and CDR2 YFSETQ. The CDR3 is 14 residues long. The sample comes from a study of T-cell reconstitution after alpha-beta-depleted transplantation in children. Source: PBMCs from the stem cell graft donor, taken from the stem cell graft. This receptor was taken from a human donor who donated a stem cell graft to a child with aplastic anemia. The chain joins TRBV5-1 to TRBJ1-6, with a weak D call TRBD1 (5 bases). CDR3 region: CASSLQGRDSPLHF. CDR3 nucleotide sequence: TGCGCCAGCAGCTTGCAGGGCAGGGATTCACCCCTCCACTTT.